This T cell receptor beta chain is from a study of a mutant IDH1 vaccine in newly diagnosed glioma. In the study overall: Vaccines were first given 4-6 weeks after radiotherapy alone, or with temozolomide cycles. Treated patients showed a male proportion of approximately 62%, a female proportion of about 40%, and a mean age of approximately 40 years. Patients previously underwent radiotherapy, temozolomide, or both, and most underwent both.

Profiled with immunoSEQ multiplex PCR; TCRdb holds only in-frame clones, not every one. The data hold around 100,000 clones, with around 92% observed a single time. As for time point: week 47, end of study. Mutant IDH1 20-mer peptide, at 300 ug, made up each vaccine dose, with topical imiquimod. Donor diagnoses consisted of new WHO grade 3 or 4 IDH1-mutant, ATRX-lost astrocytomas. A note on this clone: The target antigen is unknown.

The V end was cut by 4 bases, the J end by 6 bases, with 16 bases between. The CDR3 is 15 amino acids. The germline gives CDR1 MNHNS, CDR2 SASEGT. The chain joins TRBV6-1 to TRBJ2-1, with D perhaps TRBD2 (6 bases). The sequencing used PBMCs, collected from a glioma patient whose treatment included an IDH1 peptide vaccine. The origin of this receptor is a woman aged 50 to 60 with glioma. The CDR3 is CASSGWQGGVNEQFF. CDR3 in DNA: TGTGCCAGCAGTGGGTGGCAGGGAGGTGTCAATGAGCAGTTCTTC.